This passage covers 19 T cell receptor beta chains from one sample sequenced in a study of shared clonotypes between healthy human individuals. CD8 cells classed as naive were CD45RO-negative and positively selected for CCR7, excluding terminally differentiated effector memory CD45RA+ cells. The protocol was immunoSEQ multiplex PCR, while the TCRdb copy is restricted to in-frame clones and leaves out a portion. The sample holds about 590,000 clones, 95% to 96% seen once. Sequencing used naive CD8+ T cells sorted from blood. Receptors originate from a woman aged 30 to 39 in good health.

The rearrangement uses TRBV5-4 and TRBJ2-7; D gene ambiguous. The CDR3 sequence is 15 residues long. Germline V gives CDR1 SGHNT, CDR2 YYREEE (reference sequence). V dropped 0 bases and J dropped 6 bases, with 16 bases sitting between them. The CDR3 DNA follows: TGTGCCAGCAGCTTGGAGATTCCTTCGGTTCCCGAGCAGTACTTC. Its protein product is CASSLEIPSVPEQYF.

The V gene is TRBV6-6, the J gene TRBJ1-3, with D unresolved. The germline V and J ends were trimmed by 5 bases and 10 bases, with 12 bases remaining between them. The CDR3 length is 12 residues. CDR1 is MNHNY, CDR2 SVGAGI, per germline (reference sequence). The CDR3 DNA follows: TGTGCCAGCAGTATGGACCTGGGGACCATATATTTT. As protein: CASSMDLGTIYF.

J is TRBJ1-5 and V is TRBV28; possibly TRBD1 for D (5 bases). The CDR3 contains 14 residues. V was shortened by 6 bases and J by 7 bases, with 16 bases between the two germline ends. CDR1 MDHEN and CDR2 SYDVKM come from the germline V gene. Here the CDR3 reads CASSPVMRGQPQHF. CDR3 DNA: TGTGCCAGCAGCCCCGTAATGCGGGGCCAGCCCCAGCATTTT.

V is TRBV28 and J is TRBJ1-2; maybe TRBD1 (5 bases). This CDR3 is 12 amino acids long. The V gene's germline CDR1 is MDHEN and CDR2 SYDVKM. V was pared by 5 bases and J by 4 bases, with 8 bases between. CDR3 region: CASSDSFYGYTF. The CDR3 nucleotides read TGTGCCAGCAGTGACAGCTTCTATGGCTACACCTTC.

The chain carries TRBV28 and TRBJ1-1; TRBD1 might be the D (6 bases). The V gene's germline CDR1 is MDHEN and CDR2 SYDVKM. Trimming shortened V by 3 bases and J by 12 bases, and 17 bases separated the two germline ends. CDR3 length: 13 residues. In DNA form, the CDR3 reads TGTGCCAGCAGTTTGGCCGGGGGGCGGTCGTCTTTCTTT. Protein: CASSLAGGRSSFF.

The chain employs TRBV21-1 and TRBJ1-5; the table assigns TRBD1, which was not confirmed against the DNA. TRBV21-1 is a pseudogene segment. The CDR3 extends over 13 amino acids. The CDR3 sequence is CASSNTEYQPQHF. The CDR3 DNA is TGTGCCAGCAGCAACACAGAATATCAGCCCCAGCATTTT.

The CDR3 DNA is TGTGCCAGTAGTATGGTAGCGGGTCCCTACGAGCAGTACTTC. Encoded protein: CASSMVAGPYEQYF. V and J are TRBV19 and TRBJ2-7; 7 bases are a match to TRBD2. Germline CDR1 reads LNHDA; CDR2 reads SQIVND (reference sequence). The CDR3 totals 14 residues. Germline trimming cut 3 bases from V and 2 bases from J; bases unmatched to any gene: 4. Drawing the rest from reference TRBV19 and TRBJ2-7, the complete variable domain is DGGITQSPKYLFRKEGQNVTLSCEQNLNHDAMYWYRQDPGQGLRLIYYSQIVNDFQKGDIAEGYSVSREKKESFPLTVTSAQKNPTAFYLCASSMVAGPYEQYFGPGTRLTVT.

The chain couples TRBV5-4 to TRBJ1-1, with D uncertain. Per the germline V gene, CDR1 is SGHNT and CDR2 is YYREEE (reference sequence). Between the trimmed V and J ends, which lost 9 bases and 2 bases, there was a span of 11 bases. This CDR3 contains 12 residues. This CDR3 is CAIPDGNTEAFF. Written as DNA, the CDR3 is TGTGCCATCCCCGACGGTAACACTGAAGCTTTCTTT.

This chain joins TRBV5-6 and TRBJ2-7; 8 nucleotides agree with TRBD1. Germline CDR1 reads SGHDT; CDR2 reads YYEEEE. The CDR3 totals 15 residues. V gave up 4 bases and J gave up 2 bases; unmatched junction bases: 8. The CDR3 DNA reads as TGTGCCAGCAGCGCGGGACAGGCGGGACCCTACGAGCAGTACTTC. Protein sequence: CASSAGQAGPYEQYF.

In this sample, this clone turned up a few times. V usage is TRBV13 and J usage is TRBJ2-1; possible D gene TRBD2, 5 bases. The germline V gene has CDR1 PRHDT and CDR2 FYEKMQ (reference sequence). The CDR3 is 13 amino acids. Trimming took off 0 bases at V and 8 bases at J, with 8 bases between the two ends. CDR3 in DNA: TGTGCCAGCAGCTTAGGCGAGGGCGATGAGCAGTTCTTC. Its translation: CASSLGEGDEQFF.

The chain couples TRBV19 to TRBJ2-1; 7 nucleotides line up with TRBD2. The ends lost 10 bases at V and 5 bases at J; junction bases unmatched: 5. This CDR3 is built from 12 residues. Germline V CDR1 and CDR2: LNHDA, SQIVND (reference sequence). The CDR3 region is CATPLADNEQFF. As DNA, the CDR3 is TGTGCCACCCCCCTAGCGGACAATGAGCAGTTCTTC.

The CDR3 sequence: CATRSYETQYF. As DNA, the CDR3 is TGTGCCACCAGATCTTACGAGACCCAGTACTTC. The chain links TRBV15 to TRBJ2-5; D gene unclear. The CDR3 runs 11 residues. The ends were cut back, 6 bases at V and 5 bases at J, with 7 bases in the middle. Looked up from germline, CDR1 is LNHNV and CDR2 is YYDKDF (reference sequence).

The chain couples TRBV7-2 to TRBJ2-7, with 8 bases matching TRBD1. J lost 4 bases, V lost 4 bases, and 6 bases had no gene match. CDR3 size: 14 residues. Germline loops: CDR1 SGHTA, CDR2 FQGNSA. The CDR3 DNA sequence: TGTGCCAGCAGCTCTTGGACAGGGCGATACGAGCAGTACTTC. Translated: CASSSWTGRYEQYF.

The chain joins TRBV9 to TRBJ1-2, with TRBD1 matching 7 bases. The CDR3 runs 13 residues. Germline V gives CDR1 SGDLS, CDR2 YYNGEE. The J segment lost 6 bases and the V segment lost 5 bases, leaving 7 bases of the junction unmatched. The CDR3 region is CASRGDSSNGYTF. CDR3 nucleotides: TGTGCCAGCAGAGGGGACAGTTCCAATGGCTACACCTTC.

As for this clone: Within the sample, other DNA sequences also encode this same CDR3. The chain recombines TRBV27 with TRBJ2-1; a weak D match, TRBD2 (6 bases). With 2 bases removed from V and 10 bases from J, the gap between germline ends came to 6 bases. Germline V lookup: CDR1 MNHEY, CDR2 SMNVEV (reference sequence). The CDR3 runs to 11 residues. The CDR3 DNA follows: TGTGCCAGCAGTTTAGCGGGAGAGCAGTTCTTC. Encoded protein: CASSLAGEQFF.

V and J are TRBV7-9 and TRBJ2-1, with 7 bases identical to TRBD1. Germline V lookup: CDR1 SEHNR, CDR2 FQNEAQ (reference sequence). The CDR3 spans 16 residues. Trimming at V came to 2 bases and at J to 4 bases, leaving 8 bases not matched to a gene. The CDR3 region has the DNA TGTGCCAGCAGCTTATCCGGGACAGAGAATTACAATGAGCAGTTCTTC. As protein: CASSLSGTENYNEQFF.

In its sample, this clone was seen once. The chain employs TRBV27 and TRBJ2-7, with D possibly being TRBD1 (6 bases). In germline, CDR1 is MNHEY, CDR2 SMNVEV (reference sequence). This CDR3 is built from 15 residues. V was shortened by 8 bases and J by 2 bases, with 19 bases between the two germline ends. The CDR3 reads CASGGLDRYTYEQYF. The CDR3, as DNA: TGTGCCAGCGGGGGTTTGGACAGATACACCTACGAGCAGTACTTC.

The V call is TRBV19, the J call TRBJ2-7; 10 bases fit TRBD2. The CDR3 extends over 17 amino acids. Germline-derived CDR1 and CDR2 are LNHDA and SQIVND (reference sequence). After removal of 7 bases from V and 0 bases from J, the junction contained 12 bases not matched to a gene. The CDR3 DNA is TGTGCCAGTACCCCCGGACTAGCGGCCGGGGCCTCCTACGAGCAGTACTTC. It is translated as CASTPGLAAGASYEQYF.

This chain connects TRBV28 to TRBJ2-1; the match to TRBD1 covers 9 bases. V shed 10 bases, J shed 4 bases, and the junction held 8 bases outside the gene matches. The germline V gene has CDR1 MDHEN and CDR2 SYDVKM. The CDR3 has 14 amino acids. CDR3 sequence (DNA): TGTGCCATAGAAACAGGGACAGGGTACAATGAGCAGTTCTTC. Amino acids: CAIETGTGYNEQFF. The full variable domain, rest sourced from reference TRBV28 and TRBJ2-1, is DVKVTQSSRYLVKRTGEKVFLECVQDMDHENMFWYRQDPGLGLRLIYFSYDVKMKEKGDIPEGYSVSREKKERFSLILESASTNQTSMYLCAIETGTGYNEQFFGPGTRLTVL.